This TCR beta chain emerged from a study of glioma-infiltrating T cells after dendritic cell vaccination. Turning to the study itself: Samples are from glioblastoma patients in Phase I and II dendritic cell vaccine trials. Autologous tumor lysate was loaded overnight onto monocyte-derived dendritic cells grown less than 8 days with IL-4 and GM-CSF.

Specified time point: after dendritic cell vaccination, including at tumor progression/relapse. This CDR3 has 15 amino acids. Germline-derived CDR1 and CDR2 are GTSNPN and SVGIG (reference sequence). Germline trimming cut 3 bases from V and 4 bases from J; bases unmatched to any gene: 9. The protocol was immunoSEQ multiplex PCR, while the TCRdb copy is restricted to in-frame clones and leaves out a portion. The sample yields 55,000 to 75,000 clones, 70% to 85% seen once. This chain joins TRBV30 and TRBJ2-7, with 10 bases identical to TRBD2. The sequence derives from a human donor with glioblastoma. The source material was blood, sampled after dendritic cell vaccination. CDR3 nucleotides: TGTGCCTGGAGCCAGAGGACTAGCGGAGTTTACGAGCAGTACTTC. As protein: CAWSQRTSGVYEQYF.